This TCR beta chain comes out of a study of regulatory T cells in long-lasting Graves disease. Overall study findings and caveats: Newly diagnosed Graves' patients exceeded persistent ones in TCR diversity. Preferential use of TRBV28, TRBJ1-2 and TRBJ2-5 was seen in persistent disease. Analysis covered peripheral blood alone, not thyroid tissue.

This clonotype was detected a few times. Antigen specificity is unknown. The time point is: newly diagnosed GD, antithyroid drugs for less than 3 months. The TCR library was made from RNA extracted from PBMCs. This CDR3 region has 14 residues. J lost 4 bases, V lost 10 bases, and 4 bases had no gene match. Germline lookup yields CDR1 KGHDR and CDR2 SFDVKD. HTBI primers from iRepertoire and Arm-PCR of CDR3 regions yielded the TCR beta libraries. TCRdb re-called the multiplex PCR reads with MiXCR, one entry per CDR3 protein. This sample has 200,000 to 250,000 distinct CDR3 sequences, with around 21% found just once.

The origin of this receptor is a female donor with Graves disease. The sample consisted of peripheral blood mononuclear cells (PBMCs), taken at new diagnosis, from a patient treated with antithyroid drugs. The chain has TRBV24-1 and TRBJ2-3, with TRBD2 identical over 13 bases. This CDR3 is CATTSGRAPDTQYF. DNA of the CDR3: TGTGCCACAACTAGCGGGAGGGCCCCAGATACGCAGTATTTT.